This T cell receptor (beta chain) was documented in a study of tumor-infiltrating lymphocytes in localized non-small cell lung cancer (dated by TCRdb to about 2021). About the study as a whole: Several histologies were represented in the cohort, which also included both smokers and never-smokers as well as patients whose samples were collected after neoadjuvant chemotherapy. The same patients underwent several integrated assays, with TCR sequencing performed together with flow cytometry, multiplex immunofluorescence, RNA-seq, exome sequencing and proteomics. A total of around 58 patients were part of the paired comparison of immunoSEQ T-cell fraction between tumor and uninvolved lung. In total, the ICON cohort consisted of roughly 150 surgical patients with localized non-small cell lung cancer who had their tumors resected. Resected tumor tissue and uninvolved lung tissue described as non-adjacent to the tumor were contributed by each patient, with both tissues obtained from the same patient. Results and caveats for the whole study, not just this receptor: Different pieces of the same tissue were used for different assays, so technical variation could not be separated from intratumor heterogeneity. Assay coverage varied across patients depending on available tissue quantity, so only a subset of the cohort had TCR sequencing. In line with immunofluorescence CD3 counts, TCRbeta sequencing supported higher T cell infiltration in tumors compared with uninvolved lung tissue. No difference in TCR-derived T-cell fraction was observed between the flow cytometry-defined immunotypes IM1 (good prognosis) and IM2 (poor prognosis).

The T-cell fraction in tumor and uninvolved lung tissue was obtained from TCR sequencing using the immunoSEQ assay. The authors processed their data as follows. In the survival analysis, patients were divided into a high T-cell fraction group (upper tertile) and a low T-cell fraction group (lower two tertiles), and the two groups were compared using a log-rank test. A signed-rank test was used to test paired tumor versus uninvolved lung differences in T-cell fraction. Imported from immuneACCESS, the table was reduced by TCRdb to in-frame sequences with V and J called. These copies leave out some clones; in studies compared against another copy, an unresolved V gene accounts for under half, and the cause of the remainder is not known. Clonal size and the V and J genes are those of that table, whereas D and trimming came from the DNA. The sample records fewer than 15,000 clones, 65% to 75% of which are singletons. About 11% of the sample is in the top ten clones.

V is shortened by 3 bases, J by 2 bases, and the region joining them spans 9 bases. The CDR3 contains 14 residues, cysteine and phenylalanine counted. Only CDR3 DNA is held: 42 bases, read in frame from base 1. In the germline V gene, CDR1 corresponds to SGHDT and CDR2 to YYEEEE. With regard to this clone: This receptor's antigen is unknown. No quality values exist for individual bases; no much larger clone is one base distant.

Enrollment in ICON was initiated in April 2016, and the last patient was enrolled in 2018. In a subcohort of about 76 patients, fresh tumor and matched uninvolved tissue were collected for in-depth immune analyses, with TCR sequencing among those analyses. DNA isolated from bulk tissue, without cell sorting, was used for TCR sequencing. This TCR was recovered from a human donor with non-small cell lung cancer. The sequenced sample was uninvolved lung tissue not adjacent to the tumor. The chain is assembled from TRBV5-6 and TRBJ1-3; there is no confident call for the D gene. The DNA is as follows: TGTGCCAGCAGCTCGTTAAGACCTGGAAACACCATATATTTT. Its translation reads: CASSSLRPGNTIYF.